The entry that follows covers one T cell receptor (beta chain) sequence. This entry comes from a study of blood T cell repertoires in COVID-19. Study summary: There were acute and convalescent COVID-19 samples, and they came from the United States, Italy and Spain. The analysed material was cDNA or gDNA that came from T cells, B-cell-depleted T cells, or PBMCs.

Trimming left V 6 bases short and J 1 base short, with 9 bases between. The CDR3 totals 13 residues. The V gene's germline CDR1 is KGHSH and CDR2 LQKENI. Methods used by the authors: From reference gene primer amplification, estimates of nucleated cell counts were derived. Some clones are missing from TCRdb's copy, which holds only in-frame ones; the method was immunoSEQ multiplex PCR. The V and J calls and the clone size are those of that table, but D and trimming were determined from the DNA. The data show about 500,000 clones, with 75% to 90% seen just once and about 1% held by the top ten. This clonotype originated in a man aged 18 to 29 with COVID-19, enrolled during active disease. The sample was peripheral blood. The gene calls are TRBV18 and TRBJ1-1; D is perhaps TRBD1 (6 bases). The CDR3 nucleotides are TGTGCCAGCTCTCAGGGGACGAACACTGAAGCTTTCTTT. Protein: CASSQGTNTEAFF.